The clone carrying this TCR beta chain showed up just a few times. Antigen specificity is unknown. This sample was included in a study of human T cells and chemical hapten exposure. V lost 3 bases and J lost 3, with 10 bases in between. The CDR3 runs 13 residues. Per the germline V gene, CDR1 is SGHRS and CDR2 is YFSETQ. Individual cDNA molecules had unique molecular identifiers attached to them by the library. TCRdb re-analysed the reads in MiXCR, keeping a single row per CDR3 protein. The table includes 95,000 to 150,000 distinct CDR3 sequences, over 7.5% detected once. Unfractionated whole blood yielded the extracted total RNA. Study-level results: With regard to DPC sensitization, TCRs above 1 in 1000 frequency did not change.

This sequence joins TRBV5-1 and TRBJ2-7; D possibly corresponds to TRBD2 (6 bases). The sequence was collected from a human donor in good health. Some clones in this sample may be carry-over from other donors' samples. The sample was whole blood. The CDR3 spells CASSSAGGYEQYF. The CDR3 DNA is TGCGCCAGCAGCTCCGCCGGGGGCTACGAGCAGTACTTC. Drawing the rest from reference TRBV5-1 and TRBJ2-7, the complete variable domain is KAGVTQTPRYLIKTRGQQVTLSCSPISGHRSVSWYQQTPGQGLQFLFEYFSETQRNKGNFPGRFSGRQFSNSRSEMNVSTLELGDSALYLCASSSAGGYEQYFGPGTRLTVT.